This TCR beta chain emerged from a study of response to subunit inactivated influenza vaccine. This clonotype showed up many times. TCRdb passed the RT-PCR reads through MiXCR, listing each CDR3 protein once. The sample lists 750,000 to 850,000 distinct CDR3 sequences; approximately 18% were seen once. V was shortened by 3 bases and J by 2 bases, with 14 bases between the two germline ends. Germline V gene sequence: CDR1 DFQATT, CDR2 SNEGSKA (reference sequence). The CDR3 is 14 amino acids. Here the sequenced sample was PBMCs from blood, taken more than 4 days after vaccination. V usage is TRBV20-1 and J usage is TRBJ2-7, with D perhaps matching TRBD1 (5 bases). This clonotype was sampled from a man aged 45-65 years who received an inactivated influenza vaccine. CDR3 sequence: CSARMSGPPYEQYF. The CDR3 nucleotides read TGCAGTGCTAGGATGTCAGGGCCACCCTACGAGCAGTACTTC.